The clone carrying this TCR beta chain was detected ten times or more. The antigen remains unidentified. This entry belongs to a study of regulatory T cells in long-lasting Graves disease. Study-wide findings and caveats: It was in persistent disease that TRBV28, TRBJ1-2 and TRBJ2-5 were favored. The persistent group shared 2,741 public clonotypes, more than the 966 shared by new patients.

Time point here: persistent/refractory GD, antithyroid drugs over 5 years with positive TRAb. There was RNA extracted from PBMCs, and the TCR library was made from it. Doctors identified Graves' disease using the American Thyroid Association guidelines. HTBI primers from iRepertoire and Arm-PCR of CDR3 regions yielded the TCR beta libraries. Each CDR3 protein is one row after TCRdb ran MiXCR on the multiplex PCR reads. Found here are approximately 290,000 distinct CDR3 sequences, approximately 20% of them singletons; the top ten hold approximately 60%. Germline trimming cut 4 bases from V and 7 bases from J; bases unmatched to any gene: 6. This CDR3 spans 15 amino acids. Germline CDR1 SGHTA, CDR2 FQGNSA.

Sequenced material: peripheral blood mononuclear cells (PBMCs), taken when the disease was refractory, from a patient treated with antithyroid drugs. This receptor was taken from a female donor with Graves disease. The chain employs TRBV7-2 and TRBJ2-2; TRBD1 aligns across 10 bases. Here the CDR3 reads CASSSRQGADGELFF. CDR3 sequence (DNA): TGTGCCAGCAGCTCGAGACAGGGGGCAGACGGGGAGCTGTTTTTT.